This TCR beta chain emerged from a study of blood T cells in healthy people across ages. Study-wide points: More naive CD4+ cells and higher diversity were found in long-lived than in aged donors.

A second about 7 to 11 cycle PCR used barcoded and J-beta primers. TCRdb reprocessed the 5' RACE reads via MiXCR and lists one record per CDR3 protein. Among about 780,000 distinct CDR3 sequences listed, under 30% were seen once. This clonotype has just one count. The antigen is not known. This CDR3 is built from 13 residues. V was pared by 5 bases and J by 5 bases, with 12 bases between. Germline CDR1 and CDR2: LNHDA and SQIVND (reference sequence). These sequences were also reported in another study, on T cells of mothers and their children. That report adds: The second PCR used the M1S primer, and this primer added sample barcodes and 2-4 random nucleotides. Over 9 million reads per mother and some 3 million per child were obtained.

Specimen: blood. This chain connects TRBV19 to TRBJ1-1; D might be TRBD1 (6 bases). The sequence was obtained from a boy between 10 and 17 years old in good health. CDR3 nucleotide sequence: TGTGCCAGTAGTTCAAACAGGGAGACTGAAGCTTTCTTT. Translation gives CASSSNRETEAFF. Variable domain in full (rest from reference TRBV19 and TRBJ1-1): DGGITQSPKYLFRKEGQNVTLSCEQNLNHDAMYWYRQDPGQGLRLIYYSQIVNDFQKGDIAEGYSVSREKKESFPLTVTSAQKNPTAFYLCASSSNRETEAFFGQGTRLTVV.